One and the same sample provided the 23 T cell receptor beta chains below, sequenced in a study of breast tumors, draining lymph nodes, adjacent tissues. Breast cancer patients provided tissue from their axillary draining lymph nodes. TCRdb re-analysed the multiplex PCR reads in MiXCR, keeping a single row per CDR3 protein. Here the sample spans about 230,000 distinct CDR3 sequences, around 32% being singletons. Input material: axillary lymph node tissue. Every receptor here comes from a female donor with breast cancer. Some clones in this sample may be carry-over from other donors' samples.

The CDR3 is CSASQGAGGMDTGELFF. CDR3 nucleotides: TGCAGTGCTAGTCAGGGCGCGGGAGGGATGGACACCGGGGAGCTGTTTTTT. The gene calls are TRBV20-1 and TRBJ2-2; TRBD2 agrees at 9 bases. This CDR3 spans 17 amino acids. J lost 3 bases, V lost 3 bases, and 11 bases had no gene match. CDR1 and CDR2 (germline): DFQATT, SNEGSKA (reference sequence).

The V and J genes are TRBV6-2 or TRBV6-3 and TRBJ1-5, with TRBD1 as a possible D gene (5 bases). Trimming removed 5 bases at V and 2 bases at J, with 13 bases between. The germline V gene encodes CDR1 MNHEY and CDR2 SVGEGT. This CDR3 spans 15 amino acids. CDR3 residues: CASSPPGGGNQPQHF. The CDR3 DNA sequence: TGTGCCAGCAGTCCGCCGGGGGGAGGCAATCAGCCCCAGCATTTT.

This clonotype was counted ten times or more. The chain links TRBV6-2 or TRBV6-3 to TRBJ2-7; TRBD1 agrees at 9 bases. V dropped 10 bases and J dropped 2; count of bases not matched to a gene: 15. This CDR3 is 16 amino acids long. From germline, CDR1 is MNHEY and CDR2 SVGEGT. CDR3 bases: TGTGCCACTAATCCGGGACAGGGATATCAAGCCTACGAGCAGTACTTC. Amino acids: CATNPGQGYQAYEQYF.

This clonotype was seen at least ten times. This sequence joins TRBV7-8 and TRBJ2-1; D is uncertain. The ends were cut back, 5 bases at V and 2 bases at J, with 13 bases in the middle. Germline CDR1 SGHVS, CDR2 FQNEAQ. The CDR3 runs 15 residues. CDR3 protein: CASSRVGVPYNEQFF. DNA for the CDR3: TGTGCCAGCAGCCGGGTAGGAGTTCCCTACAATGAGCAGTTCTTC.

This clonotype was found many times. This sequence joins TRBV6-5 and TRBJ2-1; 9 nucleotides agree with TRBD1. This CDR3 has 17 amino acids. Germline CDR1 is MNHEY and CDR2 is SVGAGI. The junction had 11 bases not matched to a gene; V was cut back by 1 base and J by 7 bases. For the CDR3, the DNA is TGTGCCAGCAGTTACTATCCCTGGACAGGGGAATATAATGAGCAGTTCTTC. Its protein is CASSYYPWTGEYNEQFF.

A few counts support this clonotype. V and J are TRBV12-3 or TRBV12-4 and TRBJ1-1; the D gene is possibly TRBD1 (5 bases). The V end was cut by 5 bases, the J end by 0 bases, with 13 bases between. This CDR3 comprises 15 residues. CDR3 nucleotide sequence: TGTGCCAGCAGTCCCTCGGGACGGTTGAACACTGAAGCTTTCTTT. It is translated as CASSPSGRLNTEAFF.

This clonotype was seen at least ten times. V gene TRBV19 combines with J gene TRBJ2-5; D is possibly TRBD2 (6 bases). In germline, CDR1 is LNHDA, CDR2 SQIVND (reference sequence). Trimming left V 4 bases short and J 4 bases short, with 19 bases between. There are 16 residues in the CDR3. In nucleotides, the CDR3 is TGTGCCAGTAGTAAGATACTAGCTTTGAATGGAGAGACCCAGTACTTC. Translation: CASSKILALNGETQYF.

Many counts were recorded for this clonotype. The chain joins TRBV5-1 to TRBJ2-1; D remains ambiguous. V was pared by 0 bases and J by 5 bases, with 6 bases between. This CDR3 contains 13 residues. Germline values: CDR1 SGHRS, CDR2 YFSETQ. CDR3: CASSLGLNNEQFF. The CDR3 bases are TGCGCCAGCAGCTTGGGACTCAACAATGAGCAGTTCTTC.

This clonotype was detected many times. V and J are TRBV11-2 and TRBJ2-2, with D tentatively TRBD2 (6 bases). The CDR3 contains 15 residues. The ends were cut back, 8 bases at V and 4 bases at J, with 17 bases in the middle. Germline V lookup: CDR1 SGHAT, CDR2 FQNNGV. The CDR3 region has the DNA TGTGCCAGCCCCACGCCGGGACTCGTCACCGGGGAGCTGTTTTTT. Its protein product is CASPTPGLVTGELFF.

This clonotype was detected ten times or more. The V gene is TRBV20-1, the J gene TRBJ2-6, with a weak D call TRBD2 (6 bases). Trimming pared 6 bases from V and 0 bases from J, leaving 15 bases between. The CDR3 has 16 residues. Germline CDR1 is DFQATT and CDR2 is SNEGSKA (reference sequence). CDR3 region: CSAPGLRSSGANVLTF. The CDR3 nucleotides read TGCAGTGCGCCGGGACTCCGAAGCTCTGGGGCCAACGTCCTGACTTTC.

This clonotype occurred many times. The CDR3 coding sequence is TGCAGTGCTAGAGTGGGTAGCTTGCCCAATGAGCAGTTCTTC. Encoded protein: CSARVGSLPNEQFF. The chain has TRBV20-1 and TRBJ2-1, with D hard to call. The CDR3 runs 14 residues. V shed 1 base and J shed 6 bases, with 13 bases lying between them. Germline V CDR1 and CDR2: DFQATT, SNEGSKA (reference sequence).

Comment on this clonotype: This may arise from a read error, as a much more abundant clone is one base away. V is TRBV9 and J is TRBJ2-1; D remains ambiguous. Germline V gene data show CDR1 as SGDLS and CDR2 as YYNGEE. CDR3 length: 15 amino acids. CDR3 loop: CASSVAGLPNNEQSF. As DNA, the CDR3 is TGTGCCAGCAGCGTAGCTGGCCTACCCAACAATGAGCAGTCCTTC.

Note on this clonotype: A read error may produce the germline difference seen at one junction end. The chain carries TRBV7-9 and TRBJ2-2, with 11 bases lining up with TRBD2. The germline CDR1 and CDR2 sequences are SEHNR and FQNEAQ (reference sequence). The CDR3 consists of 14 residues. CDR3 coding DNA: TGTGCCAGCAGCTTTAGCGGGAGGGCCGGAGAGCTGTTTTTT. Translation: CASSFSGRAGELFF.

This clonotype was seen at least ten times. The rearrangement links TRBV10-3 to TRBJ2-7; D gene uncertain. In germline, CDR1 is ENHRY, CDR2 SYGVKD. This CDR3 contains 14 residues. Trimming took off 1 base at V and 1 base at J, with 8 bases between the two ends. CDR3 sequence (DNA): TGTGCCATCAGTGAGTTTGGGCCGTCCTACGAGCAGTACTTC. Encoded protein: CAISEFGPSYEQYF.

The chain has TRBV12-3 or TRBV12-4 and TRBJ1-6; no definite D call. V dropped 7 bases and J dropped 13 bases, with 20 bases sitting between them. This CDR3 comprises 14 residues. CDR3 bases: TGTGCCAGCATCTTCGAACTAGCGGGTCATCCCCTCCACTTT. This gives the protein CASIFELAGHPLHF.

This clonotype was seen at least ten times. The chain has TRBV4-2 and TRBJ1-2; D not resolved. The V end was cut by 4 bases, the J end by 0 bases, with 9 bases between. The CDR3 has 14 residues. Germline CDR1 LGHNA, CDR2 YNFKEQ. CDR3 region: CASSPLGANYGYTF. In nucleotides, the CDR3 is TGTGCCAGCAGCCCCCTCGGAGCTAACTATGGCTACACCTTC.

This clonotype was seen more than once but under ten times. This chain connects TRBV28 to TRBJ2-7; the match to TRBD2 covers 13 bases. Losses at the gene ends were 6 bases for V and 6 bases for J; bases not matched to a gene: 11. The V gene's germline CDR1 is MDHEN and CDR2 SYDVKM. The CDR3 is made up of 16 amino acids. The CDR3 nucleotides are TGTGCCAGCAGCATTACTAGCGGGAGGGTTAAGCGCGAGCAGTACTTC. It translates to CASSITSGRVKREQYF.

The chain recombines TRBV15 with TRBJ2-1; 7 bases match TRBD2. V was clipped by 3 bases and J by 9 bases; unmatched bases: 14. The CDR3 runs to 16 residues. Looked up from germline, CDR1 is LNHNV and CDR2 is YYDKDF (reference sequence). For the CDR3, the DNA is TGTGCCACCAGCAGCCAAGGGCCGACTAGCAGTTCTGAGCAGTTCTTC. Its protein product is CATSSQGPTSSSEQFF. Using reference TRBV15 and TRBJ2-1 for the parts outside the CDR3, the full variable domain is DAMVIQNPRYQVTQFGKPVTLSCSQTLNHNVMYWYQQKSSQAPKLLFHYYDKDFNNEADTPDNFQSRRPNTSFCFLDIRSPGLGDTAMYLCATSSQGPTSSSEQFFGPGTRLTVL.

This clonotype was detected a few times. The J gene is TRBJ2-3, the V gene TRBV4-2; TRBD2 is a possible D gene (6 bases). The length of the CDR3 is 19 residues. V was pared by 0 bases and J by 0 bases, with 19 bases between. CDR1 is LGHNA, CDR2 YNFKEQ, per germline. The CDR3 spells CASSQEGRRASASTDTQYF. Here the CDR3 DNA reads TGTGCCAGCAGCCAAGAGGGGAGGCGGGCGTCCGCTAGCACAGATACGCAGTATTTT.

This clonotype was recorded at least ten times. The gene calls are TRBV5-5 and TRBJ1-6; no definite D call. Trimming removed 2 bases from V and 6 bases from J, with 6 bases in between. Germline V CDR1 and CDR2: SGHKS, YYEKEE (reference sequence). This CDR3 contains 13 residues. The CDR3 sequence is CASSFSSNSPLHF. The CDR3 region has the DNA TGTGCCAGCAGCTTTTCGAGTAATTCACCCCTCCACTTT.

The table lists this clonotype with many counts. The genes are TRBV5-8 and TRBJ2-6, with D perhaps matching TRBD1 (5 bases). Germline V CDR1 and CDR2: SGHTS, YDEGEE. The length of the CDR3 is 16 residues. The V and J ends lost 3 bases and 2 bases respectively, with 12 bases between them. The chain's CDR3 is CASSWPRRAGANVLTF. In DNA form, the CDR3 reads TGTGCCAGCAGCTGGCCCCGCAGGGCTGGGGCCAACGTCCTGACTTTC.

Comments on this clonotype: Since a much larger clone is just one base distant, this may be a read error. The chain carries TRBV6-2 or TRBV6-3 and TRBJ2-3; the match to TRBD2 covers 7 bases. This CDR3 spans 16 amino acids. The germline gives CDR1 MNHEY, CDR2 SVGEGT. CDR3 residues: CASSTTRREITGTQYF. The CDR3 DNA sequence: TGTGCCAGCAGTACCACAAGGCGGGAGATCACAGGTACGCAGTATTTT.

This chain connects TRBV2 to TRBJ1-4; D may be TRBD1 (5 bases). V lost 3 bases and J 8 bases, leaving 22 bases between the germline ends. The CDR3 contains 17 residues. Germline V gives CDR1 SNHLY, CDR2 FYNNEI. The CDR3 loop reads CASSEGLAGGVGEKLFF. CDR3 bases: TGTGCCAGCAGTGAGGGACTAGCGGGAGGTGTAGGAGAAAAACTGTTTTTT.